The clone carrying this T cell receptor (beta chain) was recorded once. Antigen specificity is unknown. These data come from a study of cytomegalovirus exposure and HLA in healthy donors. Study information: In an early release, HLA-typed donors contributed tens of millions of unique TCR sequences.

Study findings and constraints: A few V segments could not be told apart, such as TRBV6-2 and TRBV6-3, and were left out. In a later analysis, a missense DCLRE1C variant was linked to TCR beta V- and J-gene trimming. Highly shared sequence variants in one cluster were likely a sequencing artifact.

After removal of 3 bases from V and 8 bases from J, the junction contained 7 bases not matched to a gene. The CDR3 consists of 15 residues. CDR1 and CDR2 (germline): MDHEN, SYDVKM. The PCR was carried out with 60 Vbeta primers and 13 Jbeta primers. The data were produced by immunoSEQ multiplex PCR, yet TCRdb's version contains in-frame clones alone and is incomplete. The repertoire holds more than 65,000 clones, with 75% to 80% as singletons. The V gene is TRBV28, the J gene TRBJ2-1; 10 bases are a match to TRBD2. The sequencing sample was made of PBMCs. This sequence originates from a female donor in good health and CMV-seronegative. The CDR3 reads CASSLASGGAYEQFF. CDR3 DNA sequence: TGTGCCAGCAGTTTGGCCAGCGGGGGGGCCTATGAGCAGTTCTTC.